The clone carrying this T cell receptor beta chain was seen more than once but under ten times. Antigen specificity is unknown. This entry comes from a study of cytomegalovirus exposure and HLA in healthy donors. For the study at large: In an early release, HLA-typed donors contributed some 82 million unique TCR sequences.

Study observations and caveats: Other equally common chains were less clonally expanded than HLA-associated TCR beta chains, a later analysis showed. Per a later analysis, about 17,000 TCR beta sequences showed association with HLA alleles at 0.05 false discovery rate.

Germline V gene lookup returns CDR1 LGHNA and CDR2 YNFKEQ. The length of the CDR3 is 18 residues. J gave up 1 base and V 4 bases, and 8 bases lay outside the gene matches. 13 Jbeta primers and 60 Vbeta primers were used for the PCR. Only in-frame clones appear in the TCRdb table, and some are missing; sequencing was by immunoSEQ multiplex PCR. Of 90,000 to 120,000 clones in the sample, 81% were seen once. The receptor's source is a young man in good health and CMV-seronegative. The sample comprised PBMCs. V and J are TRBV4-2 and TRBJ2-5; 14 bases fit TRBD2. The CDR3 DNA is TGTGCCAGCAGCCCCCGGACTAGCGGGGGGCCCCCCCAAGAGACCCAGTACTTC. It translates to CASSPRTSGGPPQETQYF.